The 15 T cell receptor beta chains in this list originate from one sample, sequenced in a study of T cell repertoires in cytomegalovirus infection. TCRdb re-analysed the reads in MiXCR, keeping a single row per CDR3 protein. The profile covers about 450,000 distinct CDR3 sequences, with under 40% appearing a single time and around 13% taken by the ten largest. Material for sequencing was PBMCs. The receptors were gathered from a human donor in good health (CMV status not recorded). Some clones in this sample may be carry-over from other donors' samples.

This clonotype has only a few counts. This chain uses TRBV6-6 with TRBJ2-5, with 7 bases that match TRBD2. The CDR3 contains 17 residues. Per germline, CDR1 MNHNY and CDR2 SVGAGI (reference sequence). The ends lost 5 bases at V and 0 bases at J; junction bases unmatched: 12. CDR3 in amino acids: CASSDLETSLYQETQYF. In nucleotides, the CDR3 is TGTGCCAGCAGTGATCTAGAGACTAGCCTGTACCAAGAGACCCAGTACTTC.

This clonotype was seen repeatedly, ten times or more. The V and J genes are TRBV7-2 and TRBJ2-3, with D perhaps TRBD1 or TRBD2 (6 bases each). This CDR3 is built from 16 residues. Trimming removed 3 bases from V and 3 bases from J, with 16 bases in between. In germline, CDR1 is SGHTA, CDR2 FQGNSA. CDR3: CASSFVAGGPTDTQYF. As DNA, the CDR3 is TGTGCCAGCAGCTTCGTCGCCGGGGGCCCTACAGATACGCAGTATTTT.

This clonotype showed up just a few times. J is TRBJ2-2 and V is TRBV20-1, with D possibly being TRBD2 (6 bases). The CDR3 is 15 residues long. V lost 3 bases and J lost 0, with 11 bases in between. Germline values: CDR1 DFQATT, CDR2 SNEGSKA (reference sequence). The CDR3: CSARWLATNTGELFF. The CDR3 nucleotides read TGCAGTGCTAGGTGGCTAGCGACGAACACCGGGGAGCTGTTTTTT.

The table lists this clonotype with a few counts. This chain connects TRBV6-1 to TRBJ2-5, with TRBD1 matching over 10 bases. The CDR3 consists of 14 residues. Trimming at V came to 6 bases and at J to 4 bases, leaving 5 bases not matched to a gene. The germline V gene encodes CDR1 MNHNS and CDR2 SASEGT. DNA for the CDR3: TGTGCCAGCAGCGGGACAGGGGCGCGAGAGACCCAGTACTTC. It codes for CASSGTGARETQYF.

In this sample, this clonotype turned up a few times. This chain connects TRBV15 to TRBJ2-7; TRBD1 aligns across 7 bases. CDR1 is LNHNV and CDR2 is YYDKDF in the germline V gene (reference sequence). Losses at the gene ends were 2 bases for V and 5 bases for J; bases not matched to a gene: 9. The CDR3 runs 15 residues. This CDR3 reads CATSRTKTGTNEQYF. The DNA for the CDR3 is TGTGCCACCAGCAGAACCAAGACAGGGACGAACGAGCAGTACTTC.

With respect to this clonotype: Since a much larger clone is just one base distant, this may be a read error. Written as DNA, the CDR3 is TGCGACAGCACCCCGGCTCCGGGGGGGGGTGAGACCCAGTACTTC. Protein product: CDSTPAPGGGETQYF. The chain links TRBV5-1 to TRBJ2-5; 8 bases fit TRBD2. This CDR3 contains 15 residues. Germline loops: CDR1 SGHRS, CDR2 YFSETQ.

In its sample, this clonotype was seen many times. The chain couples TRBV4-1 to TRBJ1-1; unclear D gene. Germline CDR1 is MGHRA and CDR2 is YSYEKL. V lost 0 bases and J 4 bases, leaving 6 bases between the germline ends. The CDR3 totals 13 residues. CDR3 sequence: CASSQDWSTEAFF. In DNA form, the CDR3 reads TGCGCCAGCAGCCAAGATTGGAGCACTGAAGCTTTCTTT.

This chain uses TRBV20-1 with TRBJ1-6, with 10 bases lining up with TRBD1. In germline, CDR1 is DFQATT, CDR2 SNEGSKA (reference sequence). The CDR3 is 15 amino acids. Germline trimming cut 3 bases from V and 7 bases from J; bases unmatched to any gene: 6. This CDR3 reads CSARFRQGANSPLHF. CDR3 bases: TGCAGTGCTAGGTTCCGACAGGGGGCGAATTCACCCCTCCACTTT.

This clonotype was seen more than once but under ten times. This chain uses TRBV14 with TRBJ2-1, with D tentatively TRBD1 (6 bases). The CDR3 length is 16 residues. V shed 4 bases and J shed 1 base, with 14 bases lying between them. Germline CDR1 and CDR2: SGHDN and FVKESK. CDR3 DNA: TGTGCCAGCAGCCGGGAGCCCAGGGGATCCTACAATGAGCAGTTCTTC. It specifies CASSREPRGSYNEQFF.

The genes are TRBV7-2 and TRBJ2-1; 11 bases agree with TRBD1. The trim removed 1 base at V and 4 bases at J, leaving 3 bases unmatched. CDR3 length: 16 residues. Looked up from germline, CDR1 is SGHTA and CDR2 is FQGNSA. The CDR3 protein is CASSLVGTGGYNEQFF. The CDR3 DNA is TGTGCCAGCAGCTTAGTAGGGACAGGGGGATACAATGAGCAGTTCTTC.

This sequence joins TRBV20-1 and TRBJ2-7; D ambiguous. This CDR3 is built from 12 residues. V was pared by 5 bases and J by 3 bases, with 11 bases between. Germline V lookup: CDR1 DFQATT, CDR2 SNEGSKA (reference sequence). The CDR3 nucleotides are TGCAGTGCTGGGCCACTTGGCTACGAGCAGTACTTC. It encodes CSAGPLGYEQYF.

This sequence joins TRBV14 and TRBJ1-1; 10 bases fit TRBD1. There are 15 residues in the CDR3. Germline V gives CDR1 SGHDN, CDR2 FVKESK. With 2 bases clipped from V and 5 bases from J, the junction kept 5 bases outside the gene matches. The CDR3 region is CASSQRTGGRTEAFF. In DNA, the CDR3 is TGTGCCAGCAGCCAAAGGACAGGGGGGAGGACTGAAGCTTTCTTT.

In its sample, this clonotype was seen many times. The chain employs TRBV2 and TRBJ2-1; D is possibly TRBD2 (7 bases). V lost 1 base, J lost 5 bases, and 12 bases lay in between. The CDR3 spans 15 residues. CDR1 and CDR2 from the germline V gene are SNHLY and FYNNEI. The CDR3 here is CASSEVGGPNNEQFF. CDR3 sequence (DNA): TGTGCCAGCAGTGAAGTCGGGGGGCCTAACAATGAGCAGTTCTTC.

CDR3 DNA sequence: TGCGCCAGCAGCCGGGCGGGTCAGACACAAGAGACCCAGTACTTC. The encoded protein is CASSRAGQTQETQYF. This chain connects TRBV5-1 to TRBJ2-5; D is perhaps TRBD2 (5 bases). V lost 4 bases to trimming and J lost 2 bases, with 15 bases between them. CDR1 and CDR2 from the germline V gene are SGHRS and YFSETQ. The CDR3 extends over 15 amino acids.

As regards this clonotype: In this CDR3 the conserved last residue, phenylalanine or tryptophan, is missing, so a read error is likely. The chain has TRBV10-2 and TRBJ1-5; D call uncertain. The CDR3 is made up of 11 amino acids. With 3 bases removed from V and 9 bases from J, the gap between germline ends came to 6 bases. Germline V lookup: CDR1 WSHSY, CDR2 SAAADI. The CDR3 loop reads CASSDSGPQHL. CDR3 DNA sequence: TGCGCCAGCAGTGACTCGGGGCCCCAGCATCTT.